This is a list of T cell receptor beta chains from one sample in a study of human T cells and chemical hapten exposure. TCRdb passed the RACE reads through MiXCR, listing each CDR3 protein once. The repertoire holds around 92,000 distinct CDR3 sequences, with less than 14% as singletons. The source material was whole blood, sampled in connection with sensitization to the hapten diphenylcyclopropenone (DPC). These receptors came from a woman aged 55 to 70 with alopecia areata. Some clones in this sample may be carry-over from other donors' samples. The CDR3 runs from the conserved cysteine through the conserved F or W. The order of the fields is J gene, V gene, CDR3 protein.

TRBJ1-1 | TRBV11-3 | CASSLDSAPNTEAFF
TRBJ2-3 | TRBV23-1 | CASSHLPDTQYF
TRBJ2-1 | TRBV13 | CASSLGLAASYNEQFF
TRBJ2-7 | TRBV24-1 | CATSDKPGGDEQYF
TRBJ2-5 | TRBV3-1 | CASSPPGAEETQYF
TRBJ1-4 | TRBV10-3 | CAISPDRGVEKLFF
TRBJ2-6 | TRBV12-3/TRBV12-4 | CASSFMGTGANVLTF
TRBJ1-4 | TRBV5-1 | CASSLRDARVDEKLFF
TRBJ1-4 | TRBV10-3 | CAISDGGSGEKLFF
TRBJ2-5 | TRBV11-2 | CASSFRAQNAQETQYF
TRBJ1-5 | TRBV20-1 | CSASSNSNQPQHF
TRBJ1-1 | TRBV10-1 | CASSDPGLRHTEAFF
TRBJ2-5 | TRBV12-3/TRBV12-4 | CASSFKTGNQETQYF
TRBJ1-1 | TRBV20-1 | CSAREGLNTEAFF
TRBJ2-1 | TRBV29-1 | CSAGQTSYNEQFF
TRBJ1-1 | TRBV5-1 | CASRRGVNTEAFF
TRBJ1-5 | TRBV3-1 | CASSQDLPGLGQPQHF
TRBJ1-5 | TRBV2 | CASTETSDNQPQHF
TRBJ1-3 | TRBV3-1 | CASSQGLHSGNTIYF
TRBJ2-5 | TRBV27 | CASTDGAGGPETQYF
TRBJ2-1 | TRBV6-2/TRBV6-3 | CASSNRGFYNEQFF
TRBJ2-3 | TRBV9 | CASSVESFRDTQYF
TRBJ1-4 | TRBV18 | CASSPPRAGKNEKLFF
TRBJ2-2 | TRBV5-1 | CASRVRDGGELFF
TRBJ2-5 | TRBV7-6 | CASSRDRARSGETQYF
TRBJ2-1 | TRBV29-1 | CSVVGVSSSYNEQFF
TRBJ2-5 | TRBV28 | CASMGSGGQETQYF
TRBJ1-2 | TRBV20-1 | CSAMYRVDGYTF
TRBJ2-1 | TRBV10-3 | CAIGQGLLYNEQFF
TRBJ2-4 | TRBV18 | CASSPGDGGGNIQYF
TRBJ1-1 | TRBV6-6 | CASSYFGEAFF